Below are 5 T cell receptor beta chains sequenced from a single sample in a study of T cell responses to AZD1222 COVID-19 vaccine. Sequencing was performed with immunoSEQ multiplex PCR; in TCRdb, only in-frame clones are kept and a portion is missing. The table shows around 140,000 clones, with about 91% occurring only once. This specimen consisted of peripheral blood, obtained 28 days after the second AZD1222 dose. The receptors derive from an adult who received the AZD1222 COVID-19 vaccine.

V gene TRBV4-1 combines with J gene TRBJ2-2; 9 bases match TRBD1. The CDR3 loop spans 15 amino acids. Germline assignment: CDR1 MGHRA and CDR2 YSYEKL. V trimming: 2 bases; J trimming: 5 bases; junction bases outside the gene matches: 3. The CDR3 nucleotides read TGCGCCAGCAGCCAAAGACAGGGGGGGACCGGGGAGCTGTTTTTT. Translating it yields CASSQRQGGTGELFF.

The V and J genes are TRBV11-2 and TRBJ1-1; D perhaps matches TRBD1 (5 bases). V lost 4 bases to trimming and J lost 1 base, with 10 bases between them. Germline CDR1 is SGHAT and CDR2 is FQNNGV. The CDR3 consists of 14 residues. CDR3: CASSSDGTNTEAFF. CDR3 nucleotide sequence: TGTGCCAGCAGCTCCGACGGGACGAACACTGAAGCTTTCTTT.

The chain combines TRBV18 with TRBJ2-1, with D maybe TRBD2 (6 bases). Trimming cost V 3 bases and J 9 bases, with 15 bases left between them. The CDR3 has 14 residues. In germline, CDR1 is KGHSH, CDR2 LQKENI. In nucleotides, the CDR3 is TGTGCCAGCTCACCCATCACTAGCCAGGGTGAGCAGTTCTTC. Protein sequence: CASSPITSQGEQFF. Drawing the rest from reference TRBV18 and TRBJ2-1, the complete variable domain is NAGVMQNPRHLVRRRGQEARLRCSPMKGHSHVYWYRQLPEEGLKFMVYLQKENIIDESGMPKERFSAEFPKEGPSILRIQQVVRGDSAAYFCASSPITSQGEQFFGPGTRLTVL.

This clone turned up a few times. The chain couples TRBV6-2 or TRBV6-3 to TRBJ2-1; TRBD2 matches at 10 bases. In germline, CDR1 is MNHEY, CDR2 SVGEGT. The CDR3 is 18 residues long. V lost 2 bases and J lost 6; bases outside the gene matches: 13. CDR3 sequence (DNA): TGTGCCAGCAGTTACCCGGCTACCGGGACTAGCGAGATCAATGAGCAGTTCTTC. As protein: CASSYPATGTSEINEQFF.

This rearrangement joins TRBV19 to TRBJ2-2; TRBD1 is a possible D gene (5 bases). The length of the CDR3 is 14 residues. V gave up 5 bases and J gave up 1 base, with 8 bases separating them. Per germline, CDR1 LNHDA and CDR2 SQIVND (reference sequence). The CDR3 region is CASSPQGNTGELFF. The CDR3 nucleotides read TGTGCCAGTAGTCCGCAGGGGAACACCGGGGAGCTGTTTTTT.